The clone carrying this T cell receptor (beta chain) has just a few counts. Its specificity is unknown. This sample was included in a study of cytomegalovirus exposure and HLA in healthy donors. Germline CDR1 is LNHDA and CDR2 is SQIVND (reference sequence). CDR3 size: 13 residues. Trimming pared 2 bases from V and 1 base from J, leaving 5 bases between. The PCR had 60 Vbeta and 13 Jbeta primers. The repertoire was sequenced with immunoSEQ multiplex PCR; TCRdb's copy has only in-frame clones and lacks some. The table records a few hundred thousand clones, over 75% of them present only once. Study-wide results and caveats: As confirmed in vitro, a few CMV-associated chains were specific for CMV antigens.

The sequenced sample was PBMCs. This TCR came from a girl aged 2 to 10 in good health and CMV-seronegative. The genes are TRBV19 and TRBJ1-1, with D uncertain. Written as DNA, the CDR3 is TGTGCCAGTAGTATATCAGGGAACACTGAAGCTTTCTTT. It translates to CASSISGNTEAFF.